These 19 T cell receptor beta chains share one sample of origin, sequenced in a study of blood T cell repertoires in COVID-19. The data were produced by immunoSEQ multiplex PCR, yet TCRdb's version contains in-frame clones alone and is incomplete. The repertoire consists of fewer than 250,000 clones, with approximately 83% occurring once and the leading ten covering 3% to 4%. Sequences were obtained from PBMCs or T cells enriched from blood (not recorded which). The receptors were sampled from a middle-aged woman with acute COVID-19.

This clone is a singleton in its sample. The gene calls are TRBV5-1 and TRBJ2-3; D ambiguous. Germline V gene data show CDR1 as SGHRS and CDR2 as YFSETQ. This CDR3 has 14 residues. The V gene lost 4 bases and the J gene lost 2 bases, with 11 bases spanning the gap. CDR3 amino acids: CASSPGLSTDTQYF. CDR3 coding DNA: TGCGCCAGCAGCCCTGGGCTATCCACAGATACGCAGTATTTT.

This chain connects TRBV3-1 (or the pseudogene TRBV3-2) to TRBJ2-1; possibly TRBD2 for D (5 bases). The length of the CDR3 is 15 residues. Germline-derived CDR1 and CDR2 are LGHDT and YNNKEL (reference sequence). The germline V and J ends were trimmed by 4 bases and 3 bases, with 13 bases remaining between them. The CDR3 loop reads CASSPGWGDYNEQFF. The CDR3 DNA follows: TGTGCCAGCAGCCCAGGCTGGGGAGACTACAATGAGCAGTTCTTC.

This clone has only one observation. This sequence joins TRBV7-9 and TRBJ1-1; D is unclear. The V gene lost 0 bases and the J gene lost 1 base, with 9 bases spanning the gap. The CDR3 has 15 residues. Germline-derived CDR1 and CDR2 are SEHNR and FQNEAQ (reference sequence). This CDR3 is CASSLARLKNTEAFF. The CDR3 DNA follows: TGTGCCAGCAGCTTAGCGCGCCTCAAGAACACTGAAGCTTTCTTT.

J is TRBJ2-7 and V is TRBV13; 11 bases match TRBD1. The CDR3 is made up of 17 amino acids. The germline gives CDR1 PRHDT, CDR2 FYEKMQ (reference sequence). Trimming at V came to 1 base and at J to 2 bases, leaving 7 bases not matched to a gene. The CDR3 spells CASSLDAPGQGAYEQYF. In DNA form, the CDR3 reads TGTGCCAGCAGCTTAGACGCTCCGGGACAGGGGGCCTACGAGCAGTACTTC.

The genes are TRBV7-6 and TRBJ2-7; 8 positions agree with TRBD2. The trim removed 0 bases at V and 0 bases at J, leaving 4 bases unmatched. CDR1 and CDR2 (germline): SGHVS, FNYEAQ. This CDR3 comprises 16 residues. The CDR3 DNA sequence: TGTGCCAGCAGCTTAGCGGCTAGCGGGCTCTCCTACGAGCAGTACTTC. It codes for CASSLAASGLSYEQYF.

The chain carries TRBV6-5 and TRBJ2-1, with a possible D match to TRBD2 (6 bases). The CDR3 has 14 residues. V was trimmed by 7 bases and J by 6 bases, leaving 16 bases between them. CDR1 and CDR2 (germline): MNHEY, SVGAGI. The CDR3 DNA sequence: TGTGCCAGCACGACGGGAGACGGGATCAATGAGCAGTTCTTC. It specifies CASTTGDGINEQFF.

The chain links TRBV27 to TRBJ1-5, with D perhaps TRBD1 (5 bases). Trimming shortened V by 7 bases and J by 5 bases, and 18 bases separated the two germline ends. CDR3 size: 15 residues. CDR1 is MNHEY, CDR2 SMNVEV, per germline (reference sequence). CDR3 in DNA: TGTGCCAGCAAGCCGTGGAGGGACGTGGATCAGCCCCAGCATTTT. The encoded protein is CASKPWRDVDQPQHF.

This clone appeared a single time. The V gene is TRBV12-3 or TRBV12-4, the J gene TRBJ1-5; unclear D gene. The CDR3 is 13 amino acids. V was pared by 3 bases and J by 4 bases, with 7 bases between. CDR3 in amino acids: CASSFRWNQPQHF. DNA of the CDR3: TGTGCCAGCAGTTTCAGGTGGAATCAGCCCCAGCATTTT.

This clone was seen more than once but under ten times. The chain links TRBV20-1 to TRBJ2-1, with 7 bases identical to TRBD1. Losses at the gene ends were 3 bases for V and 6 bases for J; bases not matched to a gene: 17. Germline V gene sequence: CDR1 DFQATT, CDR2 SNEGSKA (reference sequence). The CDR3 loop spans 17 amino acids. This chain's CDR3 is CSASKLYWTGSANEQFF. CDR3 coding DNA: TGCAGTGCTAGTAAGTTGTACTGGACAGGCAGTGCCAATGAGCAGTTCTTC.

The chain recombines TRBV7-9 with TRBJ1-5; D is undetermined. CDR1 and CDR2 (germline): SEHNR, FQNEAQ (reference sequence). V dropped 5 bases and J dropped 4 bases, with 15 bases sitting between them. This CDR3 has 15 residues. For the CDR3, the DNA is TGTGCCAGCAGCCGCGGCGGCATAGAAAATCAGCCCCAGCATTTT. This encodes CASSRGGIENQPQHF. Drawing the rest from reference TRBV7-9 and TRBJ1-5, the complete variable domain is DTGVSQNPRHKITKRGQNVTFRCDPISEHNRLYWYRQTLGQGPEFLTYFQNEAQLEKSRLLSDRFSAERPKGSFSTLEIQRTEQGDSAMYLCASSRGGIENQPQHFGDGTRLSIL.

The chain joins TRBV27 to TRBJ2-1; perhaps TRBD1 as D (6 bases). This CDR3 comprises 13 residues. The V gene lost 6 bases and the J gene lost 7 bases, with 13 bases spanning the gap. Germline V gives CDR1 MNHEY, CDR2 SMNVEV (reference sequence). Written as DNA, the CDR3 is TGTGCCAGCAGCCAAAATAGGGGGAATGAGCAGTTCTTC. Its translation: CASSQNRGNEQFF.

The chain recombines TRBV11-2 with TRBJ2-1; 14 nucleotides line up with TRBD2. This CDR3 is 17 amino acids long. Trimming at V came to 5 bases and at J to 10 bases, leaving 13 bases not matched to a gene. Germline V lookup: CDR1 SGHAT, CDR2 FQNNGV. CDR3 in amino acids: CASSKSPGLAGASEQFF. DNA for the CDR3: TGTGCCAGCAGCAAAAGCCCGGGACTAGCGGGAGCCAGCGAGCAGTTCTTC.

The chain's CDR3 is CATSDRTLGGNQPQHF. CDR3 nucleotides: TGTGCCACCAGTGACCGGACACTTGGGGGCAATCAGCCCCAGCATTTT. The V call is TRBV24-1, the J call TRBJ1-5, with a weak D call TRBD1 (5 bases). The CDR3 contains 16 residues. Deletions cut 4 bases from V and 2 bases from J, with 14 bases between. CDR1 KGHDR and CDR2 SFDVKD come from the germline V gene.

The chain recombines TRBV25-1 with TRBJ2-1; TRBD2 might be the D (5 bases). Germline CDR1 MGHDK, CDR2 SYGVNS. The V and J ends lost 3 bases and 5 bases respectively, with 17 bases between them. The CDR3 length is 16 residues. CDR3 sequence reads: CASSDEGGRTHNEQFF. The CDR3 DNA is TGTGCCAGCAGTGACGAGGGCGGGCGGACCCACAATGAGCAGTTCTTC.

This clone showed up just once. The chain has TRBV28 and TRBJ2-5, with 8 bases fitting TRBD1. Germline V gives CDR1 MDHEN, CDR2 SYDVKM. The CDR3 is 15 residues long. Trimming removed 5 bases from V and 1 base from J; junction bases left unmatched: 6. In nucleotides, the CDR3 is TGTGCCAGCAGTCTGACAGGGGAAGGCCAAGAGACCCAGTACTTC. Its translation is CASSLTGEGQETQYF.

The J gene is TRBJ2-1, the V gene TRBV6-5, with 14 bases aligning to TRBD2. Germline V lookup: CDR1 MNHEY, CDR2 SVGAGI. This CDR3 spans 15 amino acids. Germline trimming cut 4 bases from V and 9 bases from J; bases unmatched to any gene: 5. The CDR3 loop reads CASSFGLAGGGEQFF. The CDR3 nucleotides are TGTGCCAGCAGTTTCGGACTAGCGGGAGGTGGTGAGCAGTTCTTC.

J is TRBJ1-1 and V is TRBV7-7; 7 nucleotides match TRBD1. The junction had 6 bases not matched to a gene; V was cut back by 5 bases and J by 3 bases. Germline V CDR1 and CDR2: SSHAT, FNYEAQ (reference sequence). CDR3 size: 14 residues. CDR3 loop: CASSPTQGDTEAFF. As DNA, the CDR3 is TGTGCCAGCAGCCCGACTCAGGGGGACACTGAAGCTTTCTTT.

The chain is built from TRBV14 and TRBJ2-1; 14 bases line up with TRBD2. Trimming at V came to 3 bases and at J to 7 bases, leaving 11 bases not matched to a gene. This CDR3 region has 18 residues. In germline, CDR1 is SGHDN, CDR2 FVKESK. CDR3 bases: TGTGCCAGCAGCCAGGGACTAGCGGGGGCTCCTAAGTTGAATGAGCAGTTCTTC. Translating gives CASSQGLAGAPKLNEQFF.

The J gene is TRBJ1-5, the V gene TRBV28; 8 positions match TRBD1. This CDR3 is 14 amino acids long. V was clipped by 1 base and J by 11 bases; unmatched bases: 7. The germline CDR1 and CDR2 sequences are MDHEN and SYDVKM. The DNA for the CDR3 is TGTGCCAGCAGTTTATCCAGGGGGCTAATGGCCCAGCATTTT. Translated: CASSLSRGLMAQHF.